The 29 T cell receptor beta chains given below trace back to one sample, sequenced in a study of blood T cells in healthy people across ages. Primed by a sample-barcoded 5' primer and a J-beta primer mix, a second PCR proceeded for about 6 to 11 cycles. TCRdb fed the 5' RACE reads into MiXCR, producing one record per CDR3 protein. The repertoire includes about 1.4 million distinct CDR3 sequences, 55% to 75% of them detected once, and 6.5% to 8% sits in the top ten. Specimen: blood. The origin of the receptors is a man between 18 and 35 years old in good health.

The chain has TRBV20-1 and TRBJ2-1; weak D call: TRBD2 (6 bases). In germline, CDR1 is DFQATT, CDR2 SNEGSKA (reference sequence). There are 13 residues in the CDR3. V was clipped by 7 bases and J by 4 bases, with 14 bases between them. The DNA of the CDR3 is TGCAGTGGGTGTACGGGAGTGTACAATGAGCAGTTCTTC. This codes for CSGCTGVYNEQFF.

The V and J genes are TRBV7-9 and TRBJ2-7; 7 bases map to TRBD1. The assigned J gene may be wrong: the sequence end matches TRBJ2-5 better. The V gene's germline CDR1 is SEHNR and CDR2 FQNEAQ (reference sequence). This CDR3 contains 14 residues. CDR3 loop: CASSVTGAWETQYF. The CDR3 bases are TGTGCCAGCAGCGTTACAGGGGCGTGGGAGACCCAGTACTTC.

The chain combines TRBV7-2 with TRBJ2-3, with D perhaps matching TRBD2 (6 bases). The CDR3 extends over 13 amino acids. Trimming stripped 4 bases from V and 7 bases from J, with 12 bases between. Germline lookup yields CDR1 SGHTA and CDR2 FQGNSA. CDR3 coding DNA: TGTGCCAGCAGCTCCGCCGGGGGAAATACGCAGTATTTT. Amino acids: CASSSAGGNTQYF.

This clonotype was seen only a few times. The chain links TRBV20-1 to TRBJ2-3; 14 nucleotides line up with TRBD2. From germline, CDR1 is DFQATT and CDR2 SNEGSKA (reference sequence). The CDR3 length is 17 residues. J gave up 4 bases and V 1 base, and 7 bases lay outside the gene matches. The CDR3 sequence is CSARGLAGGTMADTQYF. DNA of the CDR3: TGCAGTGCTAGAGGACTAGCGGGGGGGACGATGGCAGATACGCAGTATTTT.

The chain has TRBV6-5 and TRBJ1-1; D is possibly TRBD1 (5 bases). There are 14 residues in the CDR3. Trimming took 5 bases from V and 2 from J, leaving 12 bases between them. Germline-derived CDR1 and CDR2 are MNHEY and SVGAGI. CDR3 residues: CASSTQGYNTEAFF. In DNA form, the CDR3 reads TGTGCCAGCAGTACTCAGGGATACAACACTGAAGCTTTCTTT.

The sample holds many counts of this clonotype. The chain carries TRBV5-1 and TRBJ2-1; 8 bases are a match to TRBD1. The CDR3 is 15 amino acids. V shed 0 bases and J 6 bases; nucleotides not matched to a gene: 5. The germline gives CDR1 SGHRS, CDR2 YFSETQ. CDR3 residues: CASSLGQGAFNEQFF. The CDR3 region has the DNA TGCGCCAGCAGCTTGGGCCAGGGGGCTTTCAATGAGCAGTTCTTC.

The CDR3 is CASSQGTGGPPNTEAFF. The CDR3 DNA sequence: TGCGCCAGCAGCCAAGGGACAGGGGGCCCACCGAACACTGAAGCTTTCTTT. The rearrangement uses TRBV4-3 and TRBJ1-1; the match to TRBD1 covers 11 bases. V was pared by 1 base and J by 1 base, with 5 bases of the junction left unmatched. This CDR3 comprises 17 residues. Per the germline V gene, CDR1 is LGHNA and CDR2 is YSLEER.

The chain joins TRBV7-9 to TRBJ2-5, with D perhaps being TRBD1 or TRBD2 (5 bases each). CDR3 length: 12 residues. Trimming pared 5 bases from V and 7 bases from J, leaving 11 bases between. CDR1 SEHNR and CDR2 FQNEAQ come from the germline V gene (reference sequence). The CDR3 reads CASSRGSGTQYF. The CDR3 DNA sequence: TGTGCCAGCAGCCGGGGCTCCGGGACCCAGTACTTC. The variable domain in full, completed from reference TRBV7-9 and TRBJ2-5, reads DTGVSQNPRHKITKRGQNVTFRCDPISEHNRLYWYRQTLGQGPEFLTYFQNEAQLEKSRLLSDRFSAERPKGSFSTLEIQRTEQGDSAMYLCASSRGSGTQYFGPGTRLLVL.

This clonotype was picked up one time. The chain is built from TRBV4-1 and TRBJ1-1; D remains unclear. The CDR3 runs 14 residues. Germline V gene sequence: CDR1 MGHRA, CDR2 YSYEKL. Trimming took off 1 base at V and 7 bases at J, with 13 bases between the two ends. CDR3 protein: CASSQALGRSEAFF. In DNA, the CDR3 is TGCGCCAGCAGCCAAGCCCTGGGCCGAAGTGAAGCTTTCTTT.

The CDR3 loop reads CASSLAGAGGTDTQYF. The CDR3 coding sequence is TGCGCCAGCAGCTTGGCCGGGGCGGGAGGGACAGATACGCAGTATTTT. The chain employs TRBV5-1 and TRBJ2-3; TRBD2 aligns across 9 bases. V lost 0 bases, J lost 3 bases, and 5 bases stayed unmatched. Germline V gene lookup returns CDR1 SGHRS and CDR2 YFSETQ. The length of the CDR3 is 16 residues.

V usage is TRBV29-1 and J usage is TRBJ2-1; possibly TRBD2 for D (5 bases). V lost 3 bases and J lost 7, with 16 bases in between. This CDR3 comprises 14 residues. Germline V gene lookup returns CDR1 SQVTM and CDR2 ANQGSEA. In DNA, the CDR3 is TGCAGCGTTGAGAGAACGCTAGAGGGAAATGAGCAGTTCTTC. Translating it yields CSVERTLEGNEQFF.

The V call is TRBV20-1, the J call TRBJ2-4; D gene ambiguous. The DNA end favors TRBJ2-5, so the J call may be wrong. This CDR3 is 13 amino acids long. Germline CDR1 DFQATT, CDR2 SNEGSKA (reference sequence). The CDR3 is CSAYSTGRETQYF. In nucleotides, the CDR3 is TGCAGTGCTTATTCGACCGGTCGGGAGACCCAGTACTTC.

The chain joins TRBV6-2 or TRBV6-3 to TRBJ2-1, with 8 bases that match TRBD2. Germline assignment: CDR1 MNHEY and CDR2 SVGEGT. This CDR3 comprises 15 residues. The V gene end was trimmed by 6 bases and the J gene end by 6 bases; junction bases not matched to a gene: 10. CDR3 coding DNA: TGTGCCAGCAGGGAATTAGCGGGGCCCCCCAATGAGCAGTTCTTC. It translates to CASRELAGPPNEQFF.

This rearrangement joins TRBV6-2 or TRBV6-3 to TRBJ2-7, with no clear D. The J call may be mistaken, given a closer DNA end match to TRBJ2-5. This CDR3 is 12 amino acids long. Germline V gene lookup returns CDR1 MNHEY and CDR2 SVGEGT. CDR3 bases: TGTGCCAGCAGTCCTCTTTGGGGGACCCAGTACTTC. Its translation: CASSPLWGTQYF.

CDR3 DNA sequence: TGTGCCAGCAGCTTAGCGTCTAGCGTCCTCTACAATGAGCAGTTCTTC. Amino acids: CASSLASSVLYNEQFF. The rearrangement uses TRBV7-6 and TRBJ2-1; D may be TRBD2 (6 bases). Trimming took 0 bases from V and 3 from J, leaving 12 bases between them. Germline assignment: CDR1 SGHVS and CDR2 FNYEAQ. The CDR3 length is 16 residues.

This clonotype was seen only a few times. The gene calls are TRBV6-6 and TRBJ1-5; tentative D call: TRBD1 (5 bases). The germline gives CDR1 MNHNY, CDR2 SVGAGI (reference sequence). The CDR3 extends over 14 amino acids. Trimming cost V 6 bases and J 5 bases, with 14 bases left between them. CDR3 region: CASSTGGTHQPQHF. Here the CDR3 DNA reads TGTGCCAGCAGCACCGGAGGGACGCATCAGCCCCAGCATTTT.

The chain couples TRBV27 to TRBJ1-1; D call uncertain. Trimming stripped 6 bases from V and 1 base from J, with 9 bases between. CDR1 and CDR2 from the germline V gene are MNHEY and SMNVEV (reference sequence). This CDR3 region has 13 residues. Here the CDR3 DNA reads TGTGCCAGCAGCGCCTACGGGAACACTGAAGCTTTCTTT. This sequence encodes CASSAYGNTEAFF.

The chain combines TRBV11-2 with TRBJ2-3; a weak D match, TRBD1 (5 bases). V was pared by 5 bases and J by 2 bases, with 17 bases between. From germline, CDR1 is SGHAT and CDR2 FQNNGV. This CDR3 has 16 residues. The CDR3: CASSPSRAGSTDTQYF. CDR3 sequence (DNA): TGTGCCAGCAGCCCAAGCAGGGCAGGGTCCACAGATACGCAGTATTTT.

Notes on this clonotype: It may be a read error: a sequence one base away is much more abundant. V is TRBV4-1 and J is TRBJ2-5, with 9 bases lining up with TRBD2. V shed 2 bases, J shed 3 bases, and the junction held 1 base outside the gene matches. Germline V CDR1 and CDR2: MGHRA, YSYEKL. There are 14 residues in the CDR3. The CDR3 here is CASSQRLAEETQYF. CDR3 nucleotides: TGCGCCAGCAGCCAAAGACTAGCGGAAGAGACCCAGTACTTC.

Concerning this clonotype: The junction does not match germline at one end; this may be a read error. This chain joins TRBV6-5 and TRBJ2-7, with D perhaps matching TRBD2 (6 bases). The germline gives CDR1 MNHEY, CDR2 SVGAGI. The CDR3 is made up of 14 amino acids. The CDR3, as DNA: TGTGCCAGCAGTTACGGCGGGAACTCCGACGAGCAGTACTTC. Its protein is CASSYGGNSDEQYF.

The chain combines TRBV14 with TRBJ1-2; possibly TRBD1 for D (6 bases). The germline CDR1 and CDR2 sequences are SGHDN and FVKESK. The CDR3 sequence is 16 residues long. Trimming took 4 bases from V and 0 from J, leaving 15 bases between them. CDR3 DNA sequence: TGTGCCAGCAGCCGTACAGCGACAGGAGCTAACTATGGCTACACCTTC. As protein: CASSRTATGANYGYTF.

This clonotype has only a few counts. V and J are TRBV5-1 and TRBJ2-1; 9 bases fit TRBD2. V lost 0 bases, J lost 8 bases, and 6 bases stayed unmatched. Germline lookup yields CDR1 SGHRS and CDR2 YFSETQ. The CDR3 contains 15 residues. CDR3 loop: CASSLGLAASDEQFF. The CDR3 region has the DNA TGCGCCAGCAGCTTGGGACTAGCGGCTTCGGATGAGCAGTTCTTC.

This clonotype showed up just a few times. CDR3 in DNA: TGTGCCAGCAGTGAATATGCTAGCGGGGGAGATACGCAGTATTTT. The encoded protein is CASSEYASGGDTQYF. V usage is TRBV25-1 and J usage is TRBJ2-3, with TRBD2 identical over 10 bases. J gave up 5 bases and V 0 bases, and 2 bases lay outside the gene matches. The V gene's germline CDR1 is MGHDK and CDR2 SYGVNS. This CDR3 region has 15 residues.

This rearrangement joins TRBV20-1 to TRBJ2-3, with 8 bases matching TRBD2. Germline V CDR1 and CDR2: DFQATT, SNEGSKA (reference sequence). CDR3 length: 17 amino acids. J gave up 4 bases and V 0 bases, and 12 bases lay outside the gene matches. The CDR3 DNA reads as TGCAGTGCTAGAGAGAGGAGTAGCGGGATCGGCTCAGATACGCAGTATTTT. Amino acids: CSARERSSGIGSDTQYF.

The V and J genes are TRBV4-1 and TRBJ1-4, with 10 bases identical to TRBD1. V gave up 3 bases and J gave up 10 bases; unmatched junction bases: 8. The CDR3 has 15 amino acids. Germline CDR1 is MGHRA and CDR2 is YSYEKL. The CDR3 spells CASSHAWDRGGKLFF. CDR3 sequence (DNA): TGCGCCAGCAGCCATGCCTGGGACAGGGGCGGAAAACTGTTTTTT.

This rearrangement joins TRBV20-1 to TRBJ2-1, with 8 bases identical to TRBD2. V lost 0 bases to trimming and J lost 0 bases; unmatched junction nucleotides: 1. Per the germline V gene, CDR1 is DFQATT and CDR2 is SNEGSKA (reference sequence). The CDR3 is made up of 15 amino acids. Here the CDR3 DNA reads TGCAGTGCTAGAGAACTAGCGGACTCCTACAATGAGCAGTTCTTC. This sequence encodes CSARELADSYNEQFF.

The chain has TRBV5-1 and TRBJ2-3; 8 nucleotides align to TRBD2. V was pared by 5 bases and J by 2 bases, with 10 bases of the junction left unmatched. The CDR3 runs to 16 residues. Germline V CDR1 and CDR2: SGHRS, YFSETQ. The CDR3 loop reads CASRLGAGDTTDTQYF. In DNA form, the CDR3 reads TGCGCCAGCAGATTAGGAGCGGGGGATACCACAGATACGCAGTATTTT.

The V gene is TRBV28, the J gene TRBJ2-7, with TRBD1 as a possible D gene (6 bases). Germline V gene sequence: CDR1 MDHEN, CDR2 SYDVKM. This CDR3 is 15 amino acids long. The V end lost 6 bases, the J end lost 2 bases, and 17 bases lay between the germline ends. CDR3 residues: CASSPRQDLTYEQYF. The CDR3 nucleotides read TGTGCCAGCAGCCCACGACAGGACCTCACCTACGAGCAGTACTTC.

The genes are TRBV12-3 or TRBV12-4 and TRBJ2-1; D unclear. V was clipped by 5 bases and J by 10 bases, with 15 bases between them. This CDR3 is built from 13 residues. CDR3 in DNA: TGTGCCAGCAGTACCATCGGCTCTGGGGAGCAGTTCTTC. It encodes CASSTIGSGEQFF.